A single sample is the source of the 2 T cell receptor beta chains below, sequenced in a study of cytomegalovirus exposure and HLA in healthy donors. The PCR employed 60 Vbeta primers together with 13 Jbeta primers. The repertoire was sequenced with immunoSEQ multiplex PCR; TCRdb's copy has only in-frame clones and lacks some. The table includes about 140,000 clones, approximately 78% detected once. Material: PBMCs. These receptors came from a woman in her thirties or forties in good health and CMV-seropositive.

The rearrangement uses TRBV10-3 and TRBJ2-2; a possible D gene is TRBD2 (5 bases). Trimming left V 11 bases short and J 5 bases short, with 12 bases between. This CDR3 has 12 residues. CDR1 ENHRY and CDR2 SYGVKD come from the germline V gene. CDR3 protein: CAANEGTGELFF. CDR3 coding DNA: TGTGCCGCTAACGAGGGAACCGGGGAGCTGTTTTTT.

The V and J genes are TRBV30 and TRBJ1-4; D gene unclear. This CDR3 spans 16 amino acids. Trimming took 0 bases from V and 0 from J, leaving 11 bases between them. In germline, CDR1 is GTSNPN, CDR2 SVGIG (reference sequence). CDR3 nucleotides: TGTGCCTGGAGTGTACTAGATCTTGCAACTAATGAAAAACTGTTTTTT. Translated, it gives CAWSVLDLATNEKLFF. Full variable domain (rest looked up from reference TRBV30 and TRBJ1-4): SQTIHQWPATLVQPVGSPLSLECTVEGTSNPNLYWYRQAAGRGLQLLFYSVGIGQISSEVPQNLSASRPQDRQFILSSKKLLLSDSGFYLCAWSVLDLATNEKLFFGSGTQLSVL.